Listed below are T cell receptor beta chains from one sample, sequenced in a study of shared clonotypes between healthy human individuals. Here immunoSEQ multiplex PCR was the method, and the copy in TCRdb shows in-frame clones only, minus some. The sample holds nearly 600,000 clones; just under 97% are singletons and the top ten take 0.1% to 0.11%. Sequenced sample: naive CD8+ T cells sorted from blood. These receptors were collected from a woman in her 30s in good health. CDR3s include the opening cysteine and the closing phenylalanine or tryptophan. Each record gives: CDR3 protein, CDR3 DNA, J gene, V gene, D gene, clone size. D genes are given only for firm matches. The listing skips clone size in some rows; elsewhere it reads once, few, many or a size class.

CASRPRLAGGPETQYF | TGTGCCAGCAGGCCACGACTAGCGGGAGGGCCTGAGACCCAGTACTTC | TRBJ2-5 | TRBV6-6 | TRBD2 | -
CASISRGPSSYEQYF | TGTGCCAGCATCTCCCGCGGGCCGAGCTCCTACGAGCAGTACTTC | TRBJ2-7 | TRBV28 | - | -
CASSATSGSIYEQFF | TGTGCCAGCAGCGCAACTAGCGGGAGTATCTATGAGCAGTTCTTC | TRBJ2-1 | TRBV9 | TRBD2 | -
CASGRLAGDEQFF | TGCGCCAGCGGGAGACTAGCGGGAGACGAGCAGTTCTTC | TRBJ2-1 | TRBV5-1 | TRBD2 | -
CSVPANYGYTF | TGCAGCGTTCCGGCTAACTATGGCTACACCTTC | TRBJ1-2 | TRBV29-1 | - | -
CASSLFREFNEQFF | TGTGCCAGCAGTTTATTCAGGGAATTCAATGAGCAGTTCTTC | TRBJ2-1 | TRBV28 | - | -
CASSFFRLANEQFF | TGTGCCAGCAGTTTTTTCCGACTAGCCAATGAGCAGTTCTTC | TRBJ2-1 | TRBV28 | TRBD2 | -
CASSYRGETGELFF | TGTGCCAGCAGTTACAGGGGGGAAACCGGGGAGCTGTTTTTT | TRBJ2-2 | TRBV28 | TRBD1 | once
CASSGITGGWTEAFF | TGTGCCAGCAGCGGGATCACAGGGGGATGGACTGAAGCTTTCTTT | TRBJ1-1 | TRBV5-6 | TRBD1 | -
CASSTETGLSYEQYF | TGTGCCAGTAGTACCGAGACTGGCCTCAGTTACGAGCAGTACTTC | TRBJ2-7 | TRBV19 | - | -
CASSQSTRGAGMLQYF | TGCGCCAGCAGCCAATCGACTCGGGGGGCCGGAATGCTGCAGTACTTC | TRBJ2-7 | TRBV4-1 | - | -
CASSLGGLAGLTGELFF | TGTGCCAGCAGCCTAGGGGGACTAGCGGGACTCACCGGGGAGCTGTTTTTT | TRBJ2-2 | TRBV11-2 | TRBD2 | -
CAWQDGYGYTF | TGTGCCTGGCAGGACGGCTATGGCTACACCTTC | TRBJ1-2 | TRBV30 | - | -
CASWVGPSSGNTIYF | TGTGCCAGCTGGGTGGGGCCAAGCTCTGGAAACACCATATATTTT | TRBJ1-3 | TRBV7-8 | - | -
CASSLVAGGTYEQYF | TGTGCCAGCAGCTTAGTAGCGGGAGGGACCTACGAGCAGTACTTC | TRBJ2-7 | TRBV11-2 | TRBD2 | -
CASSLRGVGQPQHF | TGTGCCAGCAGTTTGAGAGGTGTAGGCCAGCCCCAGCATTTT | TRBJ1-5 | TRBV27 | - | -
CASSLVGRVSHPLGNTIYF | TGTGCCAGCAGCTTAGTAGGCAGGGTATCTCACCCCCTGGGAAACACCATATATTTT | TRBJ1-3 | TRBV7-9 | - | -
CASSYRGPYEQYF | TGTGCCAGCAGTTACCGGGGACCCTACGAGCAGTACTTC | TRBJ2-7 | TRBV6-6 | - | -
CASSLNSNQETQYF | TGTGCCAGCAGTCTCAACTCAAACCAAGAGACCCAGTACTTC | TRBJ2-5 | TRBV6-5 | - | -
CASSVNGGDEQFF | TGTGCCAGTAGCGTGAACGGGGGCGATGAGCAGTTCTTC | TRBJ2-1 | TRBV19 | - | -
CASSSSGQANTGELFF | TGTGCCAGCAGTTCTAGCGGGCAGGCGAACACCGGGGAGCTGTTTTTT | TRBJ2-2 | TRBV6-6 | TRBD2 | -
CASSLRPATGEQYF | TGTGCCAGCAGTTTAAGGCCCGCCACCGGCGAGCAGTACTTC | TRBJ2-7 | TRBV27 | - | -
CSVAESYNEQFF | TGCAGCGTAGCGGAGTCCTACAATGAGCAGTTCTTC | TRBJ2-1 | TRBV29-1 | - | -
CAWSVSELDTQYF | TGTGCCTGGAGTGTAAGTGAATTAGATACGCAGTATTTT | TRBJ2-3 | TRBV30 | - | -
CASSLSGGPEAFF | TGTGCCAGCAGCTTATCAGGGGGCCCTGAAGCTTTCTTT | TRBJ1-1 | TRBV7-9 | TRBD1 | -
CASSLSGVRQPQHF | TGTGCCAGCAGTTTATCGGGGGTTCGGCAGCCCCAGCATTTT | TRBJ1-5 | TRBV28 | - | -